What follows is one TCR beta chain and its context. Authors of the study amplified TCR beta CDR3 regions from RNA transcripts. An initial round of RT-PCR targeting the TCR CDR3 relied on the HTBI primer set. One entry per CDR3 protein results from TCRdb running MiXCR on the multiplex PCR reads. The sample includes some 580,000 distinct CDR3 sequences, approximately 15% of them seen just once. This entry belongs to a study of T cells in Graves' hyperthyroidism and ophthalmopathy. The germline V gene has CDR1 SGHRS and CDR2 YFSETQ. Trimming shortened V by 0 bases and J by 0 bases, and 10 bases separated the two germline ends. The CDR3 runs to 16 residues.

The source is a woman in her 40s with Graves' ophthalmopathy. The sequencing input was blood. The chain links TRBV5-1 to TRBJ2-1, with D perhaps matching TRBD1 (5 bases). CDR3: CASSLGGTSSYNEQFF. Here the CDR3 DNA reads TGCGCCAGCAGCTTGGGGGGCACAAGCTCCTACAATGAGCAGTTCTTC.